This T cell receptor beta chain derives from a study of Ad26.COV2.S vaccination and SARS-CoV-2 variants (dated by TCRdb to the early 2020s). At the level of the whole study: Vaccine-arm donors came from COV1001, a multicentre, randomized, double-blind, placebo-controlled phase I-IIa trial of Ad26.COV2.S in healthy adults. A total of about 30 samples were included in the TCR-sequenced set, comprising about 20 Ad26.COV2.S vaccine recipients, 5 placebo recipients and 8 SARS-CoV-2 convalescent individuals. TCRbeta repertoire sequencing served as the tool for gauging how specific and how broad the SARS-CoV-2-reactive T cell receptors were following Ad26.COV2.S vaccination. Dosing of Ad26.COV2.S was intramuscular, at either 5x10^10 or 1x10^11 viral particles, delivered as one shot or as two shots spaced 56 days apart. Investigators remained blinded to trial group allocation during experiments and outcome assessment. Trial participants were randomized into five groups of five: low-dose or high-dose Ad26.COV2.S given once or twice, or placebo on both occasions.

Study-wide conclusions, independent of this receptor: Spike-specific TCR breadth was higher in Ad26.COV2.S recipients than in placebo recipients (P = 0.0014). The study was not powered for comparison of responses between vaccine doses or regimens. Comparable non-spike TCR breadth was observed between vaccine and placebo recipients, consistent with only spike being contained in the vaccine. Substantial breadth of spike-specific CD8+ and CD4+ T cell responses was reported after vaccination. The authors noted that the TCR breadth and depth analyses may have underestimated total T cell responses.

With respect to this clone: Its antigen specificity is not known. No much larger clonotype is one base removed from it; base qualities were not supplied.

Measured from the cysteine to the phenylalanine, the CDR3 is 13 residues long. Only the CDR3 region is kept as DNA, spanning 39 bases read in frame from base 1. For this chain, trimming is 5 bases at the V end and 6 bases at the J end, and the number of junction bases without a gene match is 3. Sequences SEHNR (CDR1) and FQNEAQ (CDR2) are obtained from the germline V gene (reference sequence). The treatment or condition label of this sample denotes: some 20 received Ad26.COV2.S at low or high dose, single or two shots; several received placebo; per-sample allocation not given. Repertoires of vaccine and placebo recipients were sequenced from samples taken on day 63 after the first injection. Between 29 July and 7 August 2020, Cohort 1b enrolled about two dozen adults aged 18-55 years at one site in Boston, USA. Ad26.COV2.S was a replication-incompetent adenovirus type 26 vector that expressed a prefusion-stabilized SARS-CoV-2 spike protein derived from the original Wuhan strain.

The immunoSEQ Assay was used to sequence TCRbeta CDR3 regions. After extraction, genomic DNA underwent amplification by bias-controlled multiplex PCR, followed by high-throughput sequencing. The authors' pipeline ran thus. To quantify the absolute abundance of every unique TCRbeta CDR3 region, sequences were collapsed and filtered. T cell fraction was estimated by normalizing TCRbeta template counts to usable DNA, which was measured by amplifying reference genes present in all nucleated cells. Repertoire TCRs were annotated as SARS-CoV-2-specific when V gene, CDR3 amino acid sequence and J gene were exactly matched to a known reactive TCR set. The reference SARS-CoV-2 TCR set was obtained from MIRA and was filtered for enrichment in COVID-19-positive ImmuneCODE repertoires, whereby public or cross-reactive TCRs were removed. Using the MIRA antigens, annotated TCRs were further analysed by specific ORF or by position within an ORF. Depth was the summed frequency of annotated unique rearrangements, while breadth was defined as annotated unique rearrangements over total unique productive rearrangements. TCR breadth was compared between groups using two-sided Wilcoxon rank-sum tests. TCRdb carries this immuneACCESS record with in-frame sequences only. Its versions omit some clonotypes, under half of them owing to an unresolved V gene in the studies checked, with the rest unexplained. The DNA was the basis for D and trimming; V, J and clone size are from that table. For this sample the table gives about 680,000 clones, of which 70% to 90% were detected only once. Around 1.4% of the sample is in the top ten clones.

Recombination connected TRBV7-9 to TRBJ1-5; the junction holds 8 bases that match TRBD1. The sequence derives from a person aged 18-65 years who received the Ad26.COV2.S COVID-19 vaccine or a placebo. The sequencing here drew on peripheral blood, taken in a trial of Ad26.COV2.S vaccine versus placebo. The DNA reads TGTGCCAGCAGCATACAGGGGGGTCAGCCCCAGCATTTT. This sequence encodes CASSIQGGQPQHF.